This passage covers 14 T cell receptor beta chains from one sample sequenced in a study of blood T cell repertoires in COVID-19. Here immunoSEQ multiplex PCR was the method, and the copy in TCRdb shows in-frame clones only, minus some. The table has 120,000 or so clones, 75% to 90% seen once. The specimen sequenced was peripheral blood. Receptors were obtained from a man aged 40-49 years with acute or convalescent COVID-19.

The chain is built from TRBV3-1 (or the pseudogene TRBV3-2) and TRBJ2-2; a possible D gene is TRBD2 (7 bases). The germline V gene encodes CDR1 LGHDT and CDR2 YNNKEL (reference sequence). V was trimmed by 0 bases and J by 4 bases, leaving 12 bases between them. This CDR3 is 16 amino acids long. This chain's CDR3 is CASSQDRGAGTGELFF. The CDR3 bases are TGTGCCAGCAGCCAAGATCGGGGGGCGGGCACCGGGGAGCTGTTTTTT.

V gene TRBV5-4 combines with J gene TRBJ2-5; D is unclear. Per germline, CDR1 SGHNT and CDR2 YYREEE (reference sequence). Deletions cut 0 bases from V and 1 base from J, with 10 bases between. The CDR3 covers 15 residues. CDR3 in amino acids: CASSLEPDTQETQYF. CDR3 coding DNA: TGTGCCAGCAGCTTGGAGCCCGACACCCAAGAGACCCAGTACTTC.

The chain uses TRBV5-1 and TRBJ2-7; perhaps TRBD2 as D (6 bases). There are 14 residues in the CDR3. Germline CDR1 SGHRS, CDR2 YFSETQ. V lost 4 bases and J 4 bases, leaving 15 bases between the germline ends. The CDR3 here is CASSLVAEGYEQYF. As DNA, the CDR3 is TGCGCCAGCAGCCTCGTAGCGGAGGGGTACGAGCAGTACTTC.

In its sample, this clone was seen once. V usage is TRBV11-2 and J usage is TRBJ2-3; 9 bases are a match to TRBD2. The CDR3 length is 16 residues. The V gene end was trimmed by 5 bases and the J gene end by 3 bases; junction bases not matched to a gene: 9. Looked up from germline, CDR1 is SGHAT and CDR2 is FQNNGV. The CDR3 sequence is CASSPAGLAGTDTQYF. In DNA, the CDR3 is TGTGCCAGCAGCCCCGCCGGCCTAGCGGGGACAGATACGCAGTATTTT.

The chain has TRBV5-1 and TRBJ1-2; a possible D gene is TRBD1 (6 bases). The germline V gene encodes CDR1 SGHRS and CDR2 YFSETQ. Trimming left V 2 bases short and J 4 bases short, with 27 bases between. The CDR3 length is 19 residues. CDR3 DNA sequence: TGCGCCAGCAGCTTCGATAACCGACAGGCTATAACGCTGGGCTATGGCTACACCTTC. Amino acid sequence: CASSFDNRQAITLGYGYTF.

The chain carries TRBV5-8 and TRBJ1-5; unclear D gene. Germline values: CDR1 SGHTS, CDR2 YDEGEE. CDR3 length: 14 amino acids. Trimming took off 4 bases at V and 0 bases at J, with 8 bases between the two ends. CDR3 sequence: CASSMGYSNQPQHF. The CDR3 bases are TGTGCCAGCAGCATGGGTTATAGCAATCAGCCCCAGCATTTT.

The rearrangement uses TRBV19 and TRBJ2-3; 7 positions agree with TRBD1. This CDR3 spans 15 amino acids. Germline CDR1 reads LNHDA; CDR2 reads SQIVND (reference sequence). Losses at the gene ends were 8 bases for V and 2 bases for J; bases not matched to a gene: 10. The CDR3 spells CASSLTGSLTDTQYF. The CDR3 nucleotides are TGTGCCAGTTCCTTGACAGGGAGCCTCACAGATACGCAGTATTTT.

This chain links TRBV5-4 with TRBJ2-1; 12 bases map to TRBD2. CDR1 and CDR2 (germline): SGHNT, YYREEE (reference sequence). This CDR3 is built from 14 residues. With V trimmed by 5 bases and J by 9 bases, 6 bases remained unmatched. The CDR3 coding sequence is TGTGCCAGCAGATCATCTAGCGGGAGGGGTGAGCAGTTCTTC. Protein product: CASRSSSGRGEQFF.

CDR3 sequence reads: CASSEGAVSGNTIYF. The CDR3 region has the DNA TGTGCCAGCAGTGAGGGGGCGGTCTCTGGAAACACCATATATTTT. The chain joins TRBV2 to TRBJ1-3; tentative D call: TRBD1 (6 bases). V was shortened by 3 bases and J by 0 bases, with 9 bases between the two germline ends. The CDR3 has 15 amino acids. Germline CDR1 reads SNHLY; CDR2 reads FYNNEI.

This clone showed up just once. Here the CDR3 DNA reads TGTGCCAGCAGTCCCATAGCGGGAGGGCGAGAGACCCAGTACTTC. Residues: CASSPIAGGRETQYF. The J gene is TRBJ2-5, the V gene TRBV4-2; the match to TRBD2 covers 11 bases. The CDR3 length is 15 residues. V lost 6 bases to trimming and J lost 4 bases; unmatched junction nucleotides: 7. Germline lookup yields CDR1 LGHNA and CDR2 YNFKEQ.

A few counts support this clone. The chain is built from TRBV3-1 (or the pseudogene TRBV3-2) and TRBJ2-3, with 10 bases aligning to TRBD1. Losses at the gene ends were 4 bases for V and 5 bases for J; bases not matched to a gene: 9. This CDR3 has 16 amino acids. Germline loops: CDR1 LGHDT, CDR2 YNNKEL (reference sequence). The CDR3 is CASSLPGTGARDTQYF. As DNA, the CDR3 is TGTGCCAGCAGCCTACCAGGGACAGGGGCCAGAGATACGCAGTATTTT.

DNA of the CDR3: TGTGCCAGCAGTTTATCAAGAGACAGGTATGAGCAGTTCTTC. The encoded protein is CASSLSRDRYEQFF. The chain is built from TRBV27 and TRBJ2-1, with TRBD1 as a possible D gene (6 bases). Germline V gives CDR1 MNHEY, CDR2 SMNVEV (reference sequence). This CDR3 has 14 residues. Trimming shortened V by 0 bases and J by 8 bases, and 11 bases separated the two germline ends.

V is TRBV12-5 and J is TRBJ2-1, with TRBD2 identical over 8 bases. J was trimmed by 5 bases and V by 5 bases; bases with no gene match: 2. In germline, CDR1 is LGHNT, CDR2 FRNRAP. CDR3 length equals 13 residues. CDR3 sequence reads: CASGLAGNNEQFF. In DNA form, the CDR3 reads TGTGCTAGTGGTCTAGCGGGCAACAATGAGCAGTTCTTC.

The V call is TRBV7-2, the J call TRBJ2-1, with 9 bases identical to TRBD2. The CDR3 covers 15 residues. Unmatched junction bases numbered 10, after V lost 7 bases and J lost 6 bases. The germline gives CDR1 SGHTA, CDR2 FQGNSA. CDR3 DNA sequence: TGTGCCAGCACCGTAGAGGGACTAGCAGCCAATGAGCAGTTCTTC. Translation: CASTVEGLAANEQFF.